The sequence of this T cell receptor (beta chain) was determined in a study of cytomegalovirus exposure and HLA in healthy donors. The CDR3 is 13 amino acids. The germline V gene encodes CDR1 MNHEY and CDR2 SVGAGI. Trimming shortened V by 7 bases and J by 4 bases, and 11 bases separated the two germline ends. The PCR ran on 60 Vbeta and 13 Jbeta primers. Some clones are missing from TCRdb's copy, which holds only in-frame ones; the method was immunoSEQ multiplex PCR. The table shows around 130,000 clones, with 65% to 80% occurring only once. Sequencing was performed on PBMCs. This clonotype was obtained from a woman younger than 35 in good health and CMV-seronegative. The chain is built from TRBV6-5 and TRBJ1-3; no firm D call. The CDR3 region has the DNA TGTGCCAGCATGGGCGCGGGAGGAAACACCATATATTTT. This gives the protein CASMGAGGNTIYF.